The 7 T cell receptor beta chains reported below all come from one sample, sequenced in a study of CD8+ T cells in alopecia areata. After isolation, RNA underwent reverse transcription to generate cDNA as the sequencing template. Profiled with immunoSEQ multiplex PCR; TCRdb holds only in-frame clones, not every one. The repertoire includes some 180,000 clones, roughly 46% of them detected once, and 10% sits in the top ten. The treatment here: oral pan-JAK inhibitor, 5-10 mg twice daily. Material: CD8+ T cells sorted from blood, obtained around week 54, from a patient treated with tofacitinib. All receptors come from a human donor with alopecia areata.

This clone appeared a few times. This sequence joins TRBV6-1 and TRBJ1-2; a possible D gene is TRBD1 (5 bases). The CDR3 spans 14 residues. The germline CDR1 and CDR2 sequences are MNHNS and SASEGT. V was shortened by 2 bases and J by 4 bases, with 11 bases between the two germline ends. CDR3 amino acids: CASSERGRSYGYTF. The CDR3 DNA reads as TGTGCCAGCAGTGAAAGGGGTCGTTCCTATGGCTACACCTTC.

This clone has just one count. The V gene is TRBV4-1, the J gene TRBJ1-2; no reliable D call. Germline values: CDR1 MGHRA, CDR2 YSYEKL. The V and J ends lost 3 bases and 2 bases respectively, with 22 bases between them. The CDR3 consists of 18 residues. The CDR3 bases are TGCGCCAGCAGCCAGAGAACCCCTCTTTGGGGTCGAAACTATGGCTACACCTTC. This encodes CASSQRTPLWGRNYGYTF.

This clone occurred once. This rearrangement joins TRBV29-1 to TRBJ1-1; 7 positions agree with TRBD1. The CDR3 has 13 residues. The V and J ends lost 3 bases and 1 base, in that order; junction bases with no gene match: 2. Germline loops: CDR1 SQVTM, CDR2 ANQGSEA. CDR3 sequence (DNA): TGCAGCGTTGAGGACAGGCCGAACACTGAAGCTTTCTTT. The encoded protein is CSVEDRPNTEAFF.

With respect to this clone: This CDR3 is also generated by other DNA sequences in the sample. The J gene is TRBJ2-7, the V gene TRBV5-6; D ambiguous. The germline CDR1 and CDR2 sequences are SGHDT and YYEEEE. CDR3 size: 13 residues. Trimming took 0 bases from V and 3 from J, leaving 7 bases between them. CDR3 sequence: CASSLGSGYEQYF. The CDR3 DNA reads TGTGCCAGCAGCTTGGGGTCGGGCTACGAGCAGTACTTC.

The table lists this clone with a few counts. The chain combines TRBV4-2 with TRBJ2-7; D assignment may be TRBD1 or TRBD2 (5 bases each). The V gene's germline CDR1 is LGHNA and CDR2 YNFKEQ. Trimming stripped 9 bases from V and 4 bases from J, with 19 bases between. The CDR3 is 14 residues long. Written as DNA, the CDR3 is TGTGCCAGATTACCCGGGACGGTCCCATACGAGCAGTACTTC. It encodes CARLPGTVPYEQYF.

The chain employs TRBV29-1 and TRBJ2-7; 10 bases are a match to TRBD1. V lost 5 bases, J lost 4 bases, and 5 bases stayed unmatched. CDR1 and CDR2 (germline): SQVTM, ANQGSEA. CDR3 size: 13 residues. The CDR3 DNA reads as TGCAGCGTTCGGACAGGGGGTCTTTACGAGCAGTACTTC. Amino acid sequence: CSVRTGGLYEQYF.

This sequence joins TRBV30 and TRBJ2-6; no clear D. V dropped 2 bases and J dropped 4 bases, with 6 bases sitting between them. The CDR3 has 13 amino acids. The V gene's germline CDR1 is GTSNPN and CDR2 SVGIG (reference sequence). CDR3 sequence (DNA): TGTGCCTGGAGTCCCATCGGGGCCAACGTCCTGACTTTC. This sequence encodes CAWSPIGANVLTF.